Listed below are T cell receptor beta chains from one sample, sequenced in a study of spatial heterogeneity in lung cancer. TCRdb fed the 5' RACE reads into MiXCR, producing one record per CDR3 protein. The sample gives approximately 23,000 distinct CDR3 sequences, around 5% of which show up once; 9% to 10% is in the top ten. The specimen comprised lung tumor tissue, sampled at surgery. These receptors were taken from a male donor with early-stage non-small cell lung cancer. The CDR3 runs from the conserved cysteine through the conserved F or W. A D gene is named only where the DNA matches it firmly. Rows give clone size only sometimes, using once, few, many, or a class for an expanded clone.

clone_size | j_call | d_call | v_call | cdr3_aa | cdr3_nt
many | TRBJ2-2 | - | TRBV20-1 | CSAMGSTAVNTGELFF | TGCAGTGCTATGGGGTCCACAGCGGTGAACACCGGGGAGCTGTTTTTT
many | TRBJ2-7 | - | TRBV6-6 | CASSLDRRGNEQYF | TGTGCCAGCAGTCTCGACAGGAGAGGTAACGAGCAGTACTTC
many | TRBJ2-7 | - | TRBV28 | CASSRGIFSSYEQYF | TGTGCCAGCAGTCGCGGGATCTTTAGCTCCTACGAGCAGTACTTC
many | TRBJ2-7 | - | TRBV15 | CATSRGAQGSSYEQYF | TGTGCCACCAGCAGGGGGGCGCAGGGGTCGAGCTACGAGCAGTACTTC
many | TRBJ2-7 | - | TRBV7-9 | CASSFYPGTDSPFYEQYF | TGTGCCAGCAGCTTTTATCCGGGGACCGATTCCCCATTCTACGAGCAGTACTTC
many | TRBJ1-6 | TRBD1 | TRBV5-1 | CASSLGMTGVGSPLHF | TGCGCCAGCAGCTTGGGGATGACAGGGGTCGGTTCACCCCTCCACTTT
many | TRBJ2-1 | TRBD2 | TRBV7-3 | CASSPSGRFGEQFF | TGTGCCAGCAGCCCTAGCGGGAGGTTCGGTGAGCAGTTCTTC
few | TRBJ1-1 | - | TRBV6-2/TRBV6-3 | CASSYAGGTEAFF | TGTGCCAGCAGTTACGCCGGGGGCACTGAAGCTTTCTTT
few | TRBJ1-1 | - | TRBV11-3 | CASSLGTENTEAFF | TGTGCCAGCAGCTTAGGGACAGAGAACACTGAAGCTTTCTTT
- | TRBJ1-6 | - | TRBV12-3/TRBV12-4 | CASRYYRNSPLHF | TGTGCCAGCAGATATTACAGGAATTCACCCCTCCACTTT
many | TRBJ2-2 | TRBD2 | TRBV5-1 | CASSLLAGPGTGELFF | TGCGCCAGCAGCCTTTTAGCGGGTCCGGGCACCGGGGAGCTGTTTTTT
few | TRBJ2-3 | TRBD2 | TRBV7-3 | CASSFEREDTQYF | TGTGCCAGCAGCTTTGAGCGGGAGGATACGCAGTATTTT
many | TRBJ1-5 | - | TRBV20-1 | CSARQDQPQHF | TGCAGTGCTAGACAGGATCAGCCCCAGCATTTT
many | TRBJ1-2 | - | TRBV7-3 | CASSPGQNYGYTF | TGTGCCAGCAGCCCCGGACAGAACTATGGCTACACCTTC
- | TRBJ2-3 | - | TRBV20-1 | CSASMGRGKTDTQYF | TGCAGTGCTTCGATGGGGAGGGGGAAGACAGATACGCAGTATTTT
many | TRBJ1-5 | - | TRBV12-3/TRBV12-4 | CASSPTEGRPQHF | TGTGCCAGCAGTCCAACAGAGGGGAGGCCCCAGCATTTT
medium-sized | TRBJ2-7 | - | TRBV5-5 | CASSFGGQGEQYF | TGTGCCAGCAGCTTCGGGGGTCAAGGCGAGCAGTACTTC
many | TRBJ2-1 | - | TRBV7-6 | CASSLKNEDERFF | TGTGCCAGCAGCTTAAAAAACGAAGATGAGAGGTTCTTC
many | TRBJ1-1 | - | TRBV3-1 | CASSQERVAEAFF | TGTGCCAGCAGCCAAGAAAGGGTGGCTGAAGCTTTCTTT
many | TRBJ2-7 | - | TRBV20-1 | CSAEKASYEQYF | TGCAGTGCGGAGAAGGCTTCCTACGAGCAGTACTTC
many | TRBJ2-2 | TRBD2 | TRBV20-1 | CSAPFSGAPSAGELFF | TGCAGTGCCCCTTTTAGCGGGGCCCCTTCGGCCGGGGAGCTGTTTTTT
many | TRBJ2-1 | TRBD2 | TRBV7-9 | CASSSGLAIHNEQFF | TGTGCCAGCAGCTCTGGACTAGCTATCCACAATGAGCAGTTCTTC
- | TRBJ2-3 | TRBD2 | TRBV6-2/TRBV6-3 | CASGTSVHRDTQYF | TGTGCCAGCGGGACTAGCGTCCATCGAGATACGCAGTATTTT
- | TRBJ2-7 | - | TRBV27 | CASTGAGGGSYEQYF | TGTGCCAGCACGGGAGCAGGGGGAGGTTCCTACGAGCAGTACTTC
few | TRBJ1-2 | - | TRBV21-1 | CASSKYPGGSYGYTF | TGTGCCAGCAGCAAATACCCGGGTGGGAGCTATGGCTACACCTTC
many | TRBJ1-6 | - | TRBV15 | CATRPGPSSYNSPLHF | TGTGCCACCAGGCCGGGGCCCAGCTCCTATAATTCACCCCTCCACTTT
many | TRBJ2-7 | TRBD1 | TRBV5-1 | CASSLGTGTGGHEQYF | TGCGCCAGCAGCTTGGGAACGGGAACAGGGGGCCACGAGCAGTACTTC
many | TRBJ1-3 | TRBD1 | TRBV7-9 | CASSPQGQSGNTIYF | TGTGCCAGCAGCCCACAGGGACAGTCTGGAAACACCATATATTTT
many | TRBJ1-4 | - | TRBV6-5 | CASSYSGGFNEKLFF | TGTGCCAGCAGTTACTCCGGCGGATTTAATGAAAAACTGTTTTTT
many | TRBJ2-7 | - | TRBV5-1 | CASSLAGEGFRSYEQYF | TGCGCCAGCAGCTTGGCGGGAGAGGGATTCCGCTCCTACGAGCAGTACTTC
many | TRBJ2-3 | - | TRBV7-2 | CASSLGQSTDTQYF | TGTGCCAGCAGCTTAGGCCAGAGCACAGATACGCAGTATTTT
many | TRBJ1-1 | - | TRBV5-1 | CASSLAGTTNTEAFF | TGCGCCAGCAGCTTGGCCGGGACAACGAACACTGAAGCTTTCTTT
few | TRBJ1-1 | - | TRBV5-1 | CASNEGSHLNTEAFF | TGCGCCAGCAATGAGGGGTCCCATTTGAACACTGAAGCTTTCTTT
few | TRBJ2-5 | TRBD1 | TRBV12-3/TRBV12-4 | CASTRDRVGETQYF | TGTGCCAGCACCAGGGACAGGGTAGGAGAGACCCAGTACTTC
many | TRBJ2-7 | TRBD2 | TRBV3-1 | CASSQGTSGRPYYEQYF | TGTGCCAGCAGCCAAGGGACTAGCGGGAGGCCCTACTACGAGCAGTACTTC
many | TRBJ2-3 | - | TRBV5-1 | CASSLNGRSFTDTQYF | TGCGCCAGCAGCTTGAACGGGAGAAGCTTCACAGATACGCAGTATTTT
many | TRBJ1-1 | - | TRBV2 | CAPRDGSEGEAFF | TGTGCCCCTCGGGACGGTTCCGAGGGAGAAGCTTTCTTT
many | TRBJ2-1 | TRBD2 | TRBV5-5 | CASRLLAGGSYNEQFF | TGTGCCAGCAGGCTACTAGCGGGGGGTTCCTACAATGAGCAGTTCTTC
many | TRBJ1-1 | - | TRBV27 | CASSLQGWTEAFF | TGTGCCAGCAGTCTACAGGGATGGACTGAAGCTTTCTTT
many | TRBJ1-1 | - | TRBV28 | CASSLKWVTEAFF | TGTGCCAGCAGCTTAAAGTGGGTGACGGAAGCTTTCTTT
medium-sized | TRBJ1-6 | - | TRBV5-1 | CASSFPSVGPSPLHF | TGCGCCAGCAGCTTCCCCAGCGTAGGGCCCTCACCCCTCCACTTT
many | TRBJ2-1 | TRBD2 | TRBV24-1 | CATSDPLAGGSHNEQFF | TGTGCCACCAGTGACCCCTTAGCGGGAGGGTCCCACAATGAGCAGTTCTTC
many | TRBJ2-1 | TRBD1 | TRBV29-1 | CSVPTGGMINEQFF | TGCAGCGTCCCGACAGGGGGGATGATCAATGAGCAGTTCTTC
many | TRBJ2-5 | TRBD2 | TRBV3-1 | CASSPTSGGQLETQYF | TGTGCCAGCAGCCCGACTAGCGGGGGACAATTAGAGACCCAGTACTTC
medium-sized | TRBJ2-5 | - | TRBV6-5 | CASSYGGVGTEETQYF | TGTGCCAGCAGTTACGGAGGGGTAGGGACGGAAGAGACCCAGTACTTC